This TCR beta chain was sequenced for a study of technical replicates of blood from a handful of donors. The CDR3 contains 12 residues. Germline values: CDR1 LNHDA, CDR2 SQIVND (reference sequence). Between the trimmed V and J ends, which lost 8 bases and 2 bases, there was a span of 9 bases. Only in-frame clones appear in the TCRdb table, and some are missing; sequencing was by immunoSEQ multiplex PCR. This sample carries tens of thousands of clones, approximately 87% of them seen once, and the ten largest clones take about 5%. Sequenced: PBMCs. The rearrangement joins TRBV19 to TRBJ1-1; D is undetermined. This clonotype originated in a human donor in good health. Some clones in this sample may be carry-over from other donors' samples. The CDR3 is CASWQANTEAFF. The CDR3 nucleotides read TGTGCCAGTTGGCAGGCCAACACTGAAGCTTTCTTT.